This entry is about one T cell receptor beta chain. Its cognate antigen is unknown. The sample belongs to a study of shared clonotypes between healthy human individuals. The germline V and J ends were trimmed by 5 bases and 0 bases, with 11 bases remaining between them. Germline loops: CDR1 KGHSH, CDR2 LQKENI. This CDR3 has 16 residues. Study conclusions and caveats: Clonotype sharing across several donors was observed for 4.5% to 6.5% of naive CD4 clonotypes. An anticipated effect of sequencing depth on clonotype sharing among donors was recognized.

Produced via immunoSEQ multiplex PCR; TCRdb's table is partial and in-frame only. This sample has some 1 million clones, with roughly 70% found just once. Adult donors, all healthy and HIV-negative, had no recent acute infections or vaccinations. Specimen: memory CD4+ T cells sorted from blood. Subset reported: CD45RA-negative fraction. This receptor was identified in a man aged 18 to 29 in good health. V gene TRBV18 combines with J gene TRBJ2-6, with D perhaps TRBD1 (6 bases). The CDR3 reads CASSSQGSSGANVLTF. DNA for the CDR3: TGTGCCAGCTCATCTCAGGGGAGCTCTGGGGCCAACGTCCTGACTTTC.